This TCR beta chain originates from a study of blood T cell repertoires in COVID-19. This CDR3 region has 13 residues. CDR1 is MRHNA and CDR2 is SNTAGT in the germline V gene. The V end lost 5 bases, the J end lost 2 bases, and 8 bases lay between the germline ends. TCRdb's copy holds only in-frame clones and misses some; the assay was immunoSEQ multiplex PCR. The sample has 200,000 to 250,000 clones; roughly 80% are singletons. The sequence was obtained from a woman aged 18-30 years with acute or convalescent COVID-19. The chain is built from TRBV6-4 and TRBJ2-3; D not certain. Sequenced input: peripheral blood. The CDR3 reads CASSPTTTDTQYF. CDR3 sequence (DNA): TGTGCCAGCAGTCCAACTACCACAGATACGCAGTATTTT.